The 30 T cell receptor beta chains listed next were all sequenced from one sample in a study of beta chain features in type 1 diabetes. Overall study findings and caveats: All four CD4+ subsets from Type 1 diabetes patients carried moderately but significantly shorter TCRB CDR3s.

These receptors' antigens are unknown. Of the isolated RNA, all was reverse transcribed, and so the sequenced material was expressed TCRB transcripts. The data were produced by immunoSEQ multiplex PCR, yet TCRdb's version contains in-frame clones alone and is incomplete. The data contain 250,000 to 300,000 clones, about 13% of them singletons. Sequencing input: naive CD4+ T cells from blood. These receptors were taken from a man aged 25 to 40 with type 1 diabetes.

This clone showed up just a few times. The chain is built from TRBV5-1 and TRBJ2-3, with 11 bases aligning to TRBD1. Unmatched junction bases numbered 5, after V lost 3 bases and J lost 5 bases. The CDR3 length is 15 residues. The germline gives CDR1 SGHRS, CDR2 YFSETQ. The CDR3 coding sequence is TGCGCCAGCAGCTCCGCCGGGACAGGGGGAGATACGCAGTATTTT. Its translation: CASSSAGTGGDTQYF.

This clone was seen a handful of times. The V and J genes are TRBV14 and TRBJ2-3; 11 nucleotides agree with TRBD2. CDR1 and CDR2 (germline): SGHDN, FVKESK. The CDR3 consists of 19 residues. Germline trimming cut 3 bases from V and 1 base from J; bases unmatched to any gene: 12. CDR3 DNA: TGTGCCAGCAGCCATCACGCGCCCGGGACTAGCGGTCGCACAGATACGCAGTATTTT. Its translation: CASSHHAPGTSGRTDTQYF.

The chain couples TRBV11-1 to TRBJ2-5; possible D gene TRBD2, 6 bases. Germline CDR1 SGHAT, CDR2 FQDESV (reference sequence). CDR3 length equals 16 residues. With 2 bases removed from V and 2 bases from J, the gap between germline ends came to 15 bases. The DNA for the CDR3 is TGTGCCAGCAGCTTACCGACCGGGACTCGACAAGAGACCCAGTACTTC. Translated: CASSLPTGTRQETQYF.

A few counts support this clone. The V gene is TRBV4-2, the J gene TRBJ1-1; D not resolved. CDR3 length equals 13 residues. CDR1 and CDR2 from the germline V gene are LGHNA and YNFKEQ. Between the trimmed V and J ends, which lost 0 bases and 3 bases, there was a span of 5 bases. The CDR3 nucleotides read TGTGCCAGCAGCCAAGATCGAGACACTGAAGCTTTCTTT. Protein sequence: CASSQDRDTEAFF.

This clone was counted only a few times. J is TRBJ2-5 and V is TRBV27, with a weak D call TRBD1 (6 bases). The CDR3 consists of 16 residues. Germline V gene sequence: CDR1 MNHEY, CDR2 SMNVEV (reference sequence). V dropped 2 bases and J dropped 1 base, with 14 bases sitting between them. The CDR3 coding sequence is TGTGCCAGCAGTTTACGCGGCAGGGGCATCCAAGAGACCCAGTACTTC. It encodes CASSLRGRGIQETQYF.

This clone showed up just a few times. The rearrangement links TRBV15 to TRBJ1-1; D is unclear. Per germline, CDR1 LNHNV and CDR2 YYDKDF (reference sequence). Trimming removed 0 bases from V and 4 bases from J, with 9 bases in between. This CDR3 comprises 14 residues. CDR3 sequence reads: CATSRDLAVTEAFF. The CDR3 coding sequence is TGTGCCACCAGCAGAGATCTGGCAGTCACTGAAGCTTTCTTT.

There are a few counts of this clone. CDR3 protein: CASRYLAQSSYEQYF. The CDR3 nucleotides are TGTGCCAGCAGATACCTAGCGCAGAGCTCCTACGAGCAGTACTTC. The chain combines TRBV6-6 with TRBJ2-7; TRBD2 might be the D (6 bases). This CDR3 region has 15 residues. Germline V CDR1 and CDR2: MNHNY, SVGAGI (reference sequence). Trimming stripped 6 bases from V and 0 bases from J, with 15 bases between.

This clone was recorded a few times. The chain joins TRBV6-5 to TRBJ2-6; 9 positions agree with TRBD1. V dropped 6 bases and J dropped 3; count of bases not matched to a gene: 3. CDR3 length: 15 amino acids. Germline V gene sequence: CDR1 MNHEY, CDR2 SVGAGI. CDR3 region: CASSRGQGGANVLTF. DNA of the CDR3: TGTGCCAGCAGCCGGGGACAGGGTGGGGCCAACGTCCTGACTTTC.

In this sample, this clone turned up a few times. The chain uses TRBV30 and TRBJ1-1, with 8 bases aligning to TRBD1. Germline CDR1 GTSNPN, CDR2 SVGIG (reference sequence). The V gene end was trimmed by 8 bases and the J gene end by 0 bases; junction bases not matched to a gene: 5. The CDR3 runs 13 residues. CDR3 DNA: TGTGCCGGGGGGGGACAGGTGAACACTGAAGCTTTCTTT. This encodes CAGGGQVNTEAFF.

This chain links TRBV7-2 with TRBJ2-1; a possible D gene is TRBD1 (5 bases). This CDR3 has 15 residues. Trimming removed 2 bases from V and 3 bases from J, with 11 bases in between. Germline CDR1 and CDR2: SGHTA and FQGNSA. CDR3 protein: CASSLSWGSYNEQFF. The CDR3 DNA is TGTGCCAGCAGCTTAAGCTGGGGCAGCTACAATGAGCAGTTCTTC.

The V gene is TRBV28, the J gene TRBJ1-2; TRBD1 matches 7 bases. The J segment lost 4 bases and the V segment lost 5 bases, leaving 7 bases of the junction unmatched. This CDR3 is 14 amino acids long. The germline V gene encodes CDR1 MDHEN and CDR2 SYDVKM. The CDR3 protein is CASSPGTEFYGYTF. The CDR3 region has the DNA TGTGCCAGCAGTCCCGGGACAGAGTTCTATGGCTACACCTTC.

This clone has just a few counts. The chain is built from TRBV11-3 and TRBJ2-1; 10 bases agree with TRBD2. There are 15 residues in the CDR3. Per germline, CDR1 SGHNT and CDR2 YENEEA. V lost 4 bases, J lost 5 bases, and 5 bases stayed unmatched. The CDR3 coding sequence is TGTGCCAGCAGCTCGGCTAGCGGGAGTAACAATGAGCAGTTCTTC. Its translation: CASSSASGSNNEQFF.

This sequence joins TRBV7-9 and TRBJ2-2, with D unresolved. Germline CDR1 SEHNR, CDR2 FQNEAQ (reference sequence). CDR3 length: 15 residues. V lost 1 base to trimming and J lost 7 bases, with 13 bases between them. The CDR3 loop reads CASSLVGLRGGELFF. The CDR3 region has the DNA TGTGCCAGCAGCTTAGTAGGCCTCCGAGGCGGGGAGCTGTTTTTT.

This clone showed up just a few times. The genes are TRBV4-1 and TRBJ2-1, with 15 bases that match TRBD2. Germline V gene data show CDR1 as MGHRA and CDR2 as YSYEKL. Trimming removed 1 base from V and 15 bases from J; junction bases left unmatched: 7. The CDR3 runs to 15 residues. The CDR3 loop reads CASSQGWTSGRALFF. As DNA, the CDR3 is TGCGCCAGCAGCCAAGGATGGACTAGCGGGAGGGCCCTGTTCTTC.

J is TRBJ2-3 and V is TRBV15; D possibly corresponds to TRBD2 (6 bases). V lost 0 bases to trimming and J lost 2 bases, with 12 bases between them. Germline CDR1 LNHNV, CDR2 YYDKDF (reference sequence). This CDR3 contains 16 residues. The DNA of the CDR3 is TGTGCCACCAGCAGAGATGTGGGACTGTCCACAGATACGCAGTATTTT. Translation gives CATSRDVGLSTDTQYF.

A few counts support this clone. The chain recombines TRBV4-2 with TRBJ2-3; 9 bases align to TRBD2. The CDR3 covers 17 residues. The germline V gene has CDR1 LGHNA and CDR2 YNFKEQ. V lost 2 bases, J lost 2 bases, and 8 bases stayed unmatched. DNA of the CDR3: TGTGCCAGCAGCCAAACCGGGACTAGCAGCTACACAGATACGCAGTATTTT. It specifies CASSQTGTSSYTDTQYF.

The chain couples TRBV28 to TRBJ2-1; tentatively, D is TRBD2 (5 bases). CDR3 length: 14 residues. Germline lookup yields CDR1 MDHEN and CDR2 SYDVKM. V shed 10 bases and J shed 7 bases, with 20 bases lying between them. CDR3 in amino acids: CATQVGSLPNEQFF. The CDR3 DNA reads as TGTGCCACCCAAGTGGGGAGCCTCCCGAATGAGCAGTTCTTC.

The chain links TRBV6-6 to TRBJ2-3; D gene unclear. The V gene's germline CDR1 is MNHNY and CDR2 SVGAGI (reference sequence). The CDR3 sequence is 15 residues long. Trimming cost V 0 bases and J 1 base, with 8 bases left between them. In nucleotides, the CDR3 is TGTGCCAGCAGTTACTCCAGTACCGGCACAGATACGCAGTATTTT. Protein product: CASSYSSTGTDTQYF.

This clone was seen only a few times. The chain recombines TRBV5-1 with TRBJ2-4; TRBD2 matches 9 bases. Trimming took 5 bases from V and 6 from J; bases not matched to a gene: 9. Germline V gives CDR1 SGHRS, CDR2 YFSETQ. CDR3 length: 15 residues. The DNA of the CDR3 is TGCGCCAGCAGAAACCGGACTAGCGTAGGAAACATTCAGTACTTC. This gives the protein CASRNRTSVGNIQYF.

This clone was observed a handful of times. The V gene is TRBV6-6, the J gene TRBJ1-5; D remains ambiguous. Trimming removed 0 bases from V and 5 bases from J, with 5 bases in between. This CDR3 is built from 13 residues. The germline CDR1 and CDR2 sequences are MNHNY and SVGAGI (reference sequence). CDR3 sequence: CASSYSVYQPQHF. CDR3 nucleotide sequence: TGTGCCAGCAGTTACTCCGTCTATCAGCCCCAGCATTTT.

This clone was counted a few times. The chain links TRBV5-4 to TRBJ1-2, with 8 nucleotides matching TRBD1. The CDR3 runs 14 residues. Trimming cost V 9 bases and J 0 bases; bases outside gene matches: 7. Germline CDR1 SGHNT, CDR2 YYREEE (reference sequence). This CDR3 reads CATRDRLANYGYTF. CDR3 nucleotides: TGTGCCACCCGGGACAGGTTAGCTAACTATGGCTACACCTTC.

The rearrangement joins TRBV9 to TRBJ2-1; unclear D gene. The CDR3 contains 16 residues. Germline V lookup: CDR1 SGDLS, CDR2 YYNGEE. V was clipped by 0 bases and J by 0 bases, with 10 bases between them. CDR3 bases: TGTGCCAGCAGCGTAGTTTCGCGGAGCTCCTACAATGAGCAGTTCTTC. It is translated as CASSVVSRSSYNEQFF.

The rearrangement joins TRBV6-1 to TRBJ2-2, with TRBD1 matching 7 bases. The CDR3 is 18 amino acids. CDR1 is MNHNS and CDR2 is SASEGT in the germline V gene. The junction had 7 bases not matched to a gene; V was cut back by 0 bases and J by 0 bases. The DNA for the CDR3 is TGTGCCAGCAGTGAAGCGCTTCACAGGGGCCCGAACACCGGGGAGCTGTTTTTT. Residues: CASSEALHRGPNTGELFF.

This chain uses TRBV28 with TRBJ2-1; 10 bases align to TRBD2. Germline CDR1 and CDR2: MDHEN and SYDVKM. Trimming removed 5 bases from V and 7 bases from J; junction bases left unmatched: 20. This CDR3 comprises 19 residues. CDR3 nucleotides: TGTGCCAGCAGTCCATGGGGAGGGAGGCTAGCGGGGGTGATTAATGAGCAGTTCTTC. It translates to CASSPWGGRLAGVINEQFF.

As regards this clone: Distinct nucleotide sequences in the sample also encode this CDR3. The J gene is TRBJ2-3, the V gene TRBV28; 8 bases fit TRBD2. Germline-derived CDR1 and CDR2 are MDHEN and SYDVKM. The CDR3 loop spans 13 amino acids. V shed 4 bases and J 4 bases; nucleotides not matched to a gene: 1. In nucleotides, the CDR3 is TGTGCCAGCAGTTCGACTAGCGCAGATACGCAGTATTTT. As protein: CASSSTSADTQYF.

This clone was seen a handful of times. The chain carries TRBV19 and TRBJ1-1; 8 nucleotides match TRBD1. J gave up 0 bases and V 10 bases, and 4 bases lay outside the gene matches. Germline values: CDR1 LNHDA, CDR2 SQIVND (reference sequence). The CDR3 runs 13 residues. The CDR3 DNA sequence: TGTGCCACCAAGGACAGGGTGAACACTGAAGCTTTCTTT. Translation gives CATKDRVNTEAFF.

This clone was counted a few times. This rearrangement joins TRBV5-1 to TRBJ2-7; perhaps TRBD1 as D (6 bases). The CDR3 has 14 residues. Trimming took off 2 bases at V and 3 bases at J, with 12 bases between the two ends. Per the germline V gene, CDR1 is SGHRS and CDR2 is YFSETQ. The CDR3 sequence is CASSFSGEIYEQYF. CDR3 nucleotides: TGCGCCAGCAGCTTCTCAGGGGAGATCTACGAGCAGTACTTC.

The rearrangement uses TRBV18 and TRBJ1-5; tentatively, D is TRBD1 (5 bases). Per the germline V gene, CDR1 is KGHSH and CDR2 is LQKENI. Trimming cost V 5 bases and J 5 bases, with 13 bases left between them. CDR3 size: 14 residues. The CDR3 loop is CASSASGGDQPQHF. Written as DNA, the CDR3 is TGTGCCAGCTCAGCGTCCGGGGGTGATCAGCCCCAGCATTTT.

The chain has TRBV28 and TRBJ1-1; D unclear. CDR3 length: 12 residues. Deletions cut 10 bases from V and 6 bases from J, with 15 bases between. Germline values: CDR1 MDHEN, CDR2 SYDVKM. The CDR3 region is CATFGSFAEAFF. The CDR3 nucleotides are TGTGCCACCTTCGGTAGTTTCGCTGAAGCTTTCTTT.

This clone was observed a handful of times. The V call is TRBV9, the J call TRBJ2-7; possibly TRBD1 for D (6 bases). The CDR3 consists of 15 residues. CDR1 and CDR2 from the germline V gene are SGDLS and YYNGEE. V was trimmed by 1 base and J by 2 bases, leaving 13 bases between them. The CDR3 sequence: CASSVRDTTTYEQYF. CDR3 coding DNA: TGTGCCAGCAGCGTACGGGACACTACCACCTACGAGCAGTACTTC.